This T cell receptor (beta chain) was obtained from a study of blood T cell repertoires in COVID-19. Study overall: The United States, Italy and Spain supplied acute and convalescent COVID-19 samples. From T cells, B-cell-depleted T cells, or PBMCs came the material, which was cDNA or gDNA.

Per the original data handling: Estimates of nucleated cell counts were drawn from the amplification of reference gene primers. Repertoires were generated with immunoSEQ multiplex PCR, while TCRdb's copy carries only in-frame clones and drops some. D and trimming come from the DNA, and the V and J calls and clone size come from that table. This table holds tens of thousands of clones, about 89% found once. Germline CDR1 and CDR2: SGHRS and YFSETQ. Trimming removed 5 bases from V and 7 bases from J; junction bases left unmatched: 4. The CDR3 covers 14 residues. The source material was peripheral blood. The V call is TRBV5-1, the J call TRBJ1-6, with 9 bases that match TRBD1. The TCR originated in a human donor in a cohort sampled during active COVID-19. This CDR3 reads CASRGTGWNSPLHF. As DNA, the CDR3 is TGCGCCAGCAGAGGGACAGGGTGGAATTCACCCCTCCACTTT.